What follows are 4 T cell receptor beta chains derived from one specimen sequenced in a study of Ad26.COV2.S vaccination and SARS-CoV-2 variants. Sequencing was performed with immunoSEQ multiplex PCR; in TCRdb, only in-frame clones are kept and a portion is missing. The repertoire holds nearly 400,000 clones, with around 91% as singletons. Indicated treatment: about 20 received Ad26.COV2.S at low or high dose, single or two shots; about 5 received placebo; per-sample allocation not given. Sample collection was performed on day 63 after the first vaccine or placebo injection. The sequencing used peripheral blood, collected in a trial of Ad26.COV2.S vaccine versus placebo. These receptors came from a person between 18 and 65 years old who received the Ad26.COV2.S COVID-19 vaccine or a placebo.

Here the CDR3 DNA reads TGTGCCAGCAGCTTTGGCAGAACCTATGGCTACACCTTC. Its translation: CASSFGRTYGYTF. The J gene is TRBJ1-2, the V gene TRBV12-1; the table's D call TRBD1 went unverified against the DNA. TRBV12-1 is given as a pseudogene. The CDR3 extends over 13 amino acids.

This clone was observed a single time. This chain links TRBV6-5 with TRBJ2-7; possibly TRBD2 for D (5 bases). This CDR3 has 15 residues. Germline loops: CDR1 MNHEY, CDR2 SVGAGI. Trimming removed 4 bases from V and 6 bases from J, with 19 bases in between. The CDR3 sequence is CASSSPAGFLSEQYF. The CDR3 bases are TGTGCCAGCAGTTCACCCGCGGGCTTTTTATCCGAGCAGTACTTC.

CDR3 sequence: CASSLAGGTTGELFF. CDR3 bases: TGTGCCAGCAGTCTAGCGGGAGGGACCACCGGGGAGCTGTTTTTT. The rearrangement joins TRBV6-2 or TRBV6-3 to TRBJ2-2; 12 nucleotides line up with TRBD2. CDR1 is MNHEY and CDR2 is SVGEGT in the germline V gene. The ends lost 5 bases at V and 4 bases at J; junction bases unmatched: 2. The CDR3 consists of 15 residues.

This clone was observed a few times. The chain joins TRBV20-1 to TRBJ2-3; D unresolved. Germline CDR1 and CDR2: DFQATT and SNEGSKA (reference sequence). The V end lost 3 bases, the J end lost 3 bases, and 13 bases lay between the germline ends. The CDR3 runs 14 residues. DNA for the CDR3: TGCAGTGCTAGTCTCCCCAAAGGGACAGATACGCAGTATTTT. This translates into CSASLPKGTDTQYF.